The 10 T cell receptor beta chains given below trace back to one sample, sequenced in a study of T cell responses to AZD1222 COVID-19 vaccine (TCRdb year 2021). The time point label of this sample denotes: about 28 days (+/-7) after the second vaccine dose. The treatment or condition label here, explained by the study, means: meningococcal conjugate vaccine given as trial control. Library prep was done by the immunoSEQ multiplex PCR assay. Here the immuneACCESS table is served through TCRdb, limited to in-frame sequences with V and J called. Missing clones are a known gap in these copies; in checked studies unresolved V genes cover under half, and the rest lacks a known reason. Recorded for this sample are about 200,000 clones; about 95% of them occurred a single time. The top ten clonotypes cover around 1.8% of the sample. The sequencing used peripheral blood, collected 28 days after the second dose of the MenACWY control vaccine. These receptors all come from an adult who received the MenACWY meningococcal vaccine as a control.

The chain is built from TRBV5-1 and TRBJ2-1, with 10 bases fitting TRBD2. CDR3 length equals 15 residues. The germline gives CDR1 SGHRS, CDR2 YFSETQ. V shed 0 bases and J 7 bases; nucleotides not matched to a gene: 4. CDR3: CASSLVLAGENEQFF. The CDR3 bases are TGCGCCAGCAGCTTGGTTCTAGCGGGGGAAAATGAGCAGTTCTTC. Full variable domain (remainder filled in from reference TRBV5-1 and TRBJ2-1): KAGVTQTPRYLIKTRGQQVTLSCSPISGHRSVSWYQQTPGQGLQFLFEYFSETQRNKGNFPGRFSGRQFSNSRSEMNVSTLELGDSALYLCASSLVLAGENEQFFGPGTRLTVL.

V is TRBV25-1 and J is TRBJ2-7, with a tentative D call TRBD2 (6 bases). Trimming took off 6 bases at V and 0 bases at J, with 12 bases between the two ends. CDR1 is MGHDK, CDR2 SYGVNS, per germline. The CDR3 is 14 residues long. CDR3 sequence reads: CASRGDGSSYEQYF. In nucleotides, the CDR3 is TGTGCCAGCAGAGGGGACGGGAGCTCCTACGAGCAGTACTTC.

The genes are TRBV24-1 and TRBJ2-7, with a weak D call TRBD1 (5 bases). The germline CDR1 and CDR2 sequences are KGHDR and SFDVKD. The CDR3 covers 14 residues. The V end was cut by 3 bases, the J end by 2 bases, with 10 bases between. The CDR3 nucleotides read TGTGCCACCAGTGATAAGACAGTCCCCTACGAGCAGTACTTC. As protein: CATSDKTVPYEQYF.

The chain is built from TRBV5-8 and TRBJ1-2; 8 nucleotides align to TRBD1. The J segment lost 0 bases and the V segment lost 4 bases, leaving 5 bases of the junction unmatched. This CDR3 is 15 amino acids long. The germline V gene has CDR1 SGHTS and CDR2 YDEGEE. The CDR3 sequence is CASSPRQGSNYGYTF. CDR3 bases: TGTGCCAGCAGCCCCCGACAGGGGTCTAACTATGGCTACACCTTC.

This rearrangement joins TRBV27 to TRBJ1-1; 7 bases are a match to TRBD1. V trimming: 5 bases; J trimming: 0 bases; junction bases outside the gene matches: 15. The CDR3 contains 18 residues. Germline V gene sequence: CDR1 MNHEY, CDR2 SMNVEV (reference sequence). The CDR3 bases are TGTGCCAGCAGTACAGGGGAGGGAGGGGGGTTCTTGAACACTGAAGCTTTCTTT. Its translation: CASSTGEGGGFLNTEAFF.

CDR3 residues: CSVAAQGNYTF. The CDR3 coding sequence is TGCAGCGTTGCGGCCCAGGGGAACTACACCTTC. This sequence joins TRBV29-1 and TRBJ1-2; D is possibly TRBD1 (6 bases). CDR1 SQVTM and CDR2 ANQGSEA come from the germline V gene. This CDR3 has 11 residues. Trimming shortened V by 4 bases and J by 10 bases, and 13 bases separated the two germline ends. The full variable domain, rest sourced from reference TRBV29-1 and TRBJ1-2, is SAVISQKPSRDICQRGTSLTIQCQVDSQVTMMFWYRQQPGQSLTLIATANQGSEATYESGFVIDKFPISRPNLTFSTLTVSNMSPEDSSIYLCSVAAQGNYTFGSGTRLTVV.

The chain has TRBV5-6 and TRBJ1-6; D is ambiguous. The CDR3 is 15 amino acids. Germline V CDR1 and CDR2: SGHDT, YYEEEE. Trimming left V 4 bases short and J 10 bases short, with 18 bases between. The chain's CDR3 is CASSAQAGRNSPLHF. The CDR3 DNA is TGTGCCAGCAGCGCCCAGGCGGGGAGGAACTCACCCCTCCACTTT.

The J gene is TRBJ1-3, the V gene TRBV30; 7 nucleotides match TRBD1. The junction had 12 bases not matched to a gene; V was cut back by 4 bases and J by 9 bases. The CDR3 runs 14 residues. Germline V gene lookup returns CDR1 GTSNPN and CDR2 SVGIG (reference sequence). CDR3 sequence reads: CAWTPGTVGGTIYF. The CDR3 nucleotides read TGTGCCTGGACCCCCGGGACAGTCGGGGGCACCATATATTTT.

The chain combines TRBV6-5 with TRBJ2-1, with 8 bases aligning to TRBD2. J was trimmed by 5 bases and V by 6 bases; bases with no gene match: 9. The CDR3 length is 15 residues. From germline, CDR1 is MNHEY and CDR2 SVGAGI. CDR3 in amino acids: CASSPGERGNNEQFF. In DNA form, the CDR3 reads TGTGCCAGCAGCCCGGGGGAGCGGGGGAACAATGAGCAGTTCTTC.

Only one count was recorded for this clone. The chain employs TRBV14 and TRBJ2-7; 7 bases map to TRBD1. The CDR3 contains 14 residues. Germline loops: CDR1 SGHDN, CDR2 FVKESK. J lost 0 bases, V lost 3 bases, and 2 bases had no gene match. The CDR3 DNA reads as TGTGCCAGCAGCCACCGGGACAGCTCCTACGAGCAGTACTTC. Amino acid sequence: CASSHRDSSYEQYF.